This T cell receptor beta chain was observed in a study of OX40 agonist ivuxolimab in advanced cancers. Describing the broader study: The costimulatory receptor OX40 (CD134) was targeted by ivuxolimab, a fully human IgG2 agonistic monoclonal antibody. In the dose-escalation cohort, around four fifths of patients were male, and the mean age was 60 years with a range of about 20 to 80. The monotherapy dose-escalation portion (N of about 52 patients) of the phase I ivuxolimab trial is reported in the paper. Of the roughly 52 dose-escalation patients, hepatocellular carcinoma was present in 19, melanoma in approximately 15, renal cell carcinoma in 9 and head and neck cancer in 9. Peripheral TCRbeta sequencing aimed to test whether ivuxolimab altered TCR sequence diversity and caused clonal T-cell expansion. Prior anti-PD-1, anti-PD-L1 or anti-CTLA-4 therapy was permitted, and checkpoint inhibitors had been received by about two fifths of dose-escalation patients. Partial responses were achieved by three dose-escalation patients, of whom one had hepatocellular carcinoma and two had cutaneous melanoma. Intravenous ivuxolimab was administered to patients every 2 weeks at six dose levels: 0.01, 0.1, 0.3, 1.5, 3 and 10 mg/kg.

Its CDR3 holds 20 amino acids, cysteine through phenylalanine. Kept here is only the CDR3 DNA, which spans 60 bases and is read in frame from base 1. From the germline V gene (reference sequence), CDR1 is WNHNN and CDR2 is SYGVQD. Between the V and J ends, shortened by 9 bases and 7 bases respectively, the junction contains 40 bases. General findings and caveats noted by the study authors: In partial responders in the 0.1-3.0 mg/kg groups, normalized peripheral clonal expansion was found to be among the lowest, especially among CD8+ T cells. At doses of 0.1 to 3.0 mg/kg, clonal expansion of both CD4+ and CD8+ T cells in blood was seen between baseline and week 6. On average, CD8+ T cells showed more expanded clones than CD4+ T cells after ivuxolimab. Which antigens the clonally expanded peripheral T cells were specific for was not determined. Low levels of normalized T-cell clonal expansion were also seen in some nonresponding patients.

For sequencing of the TCRbeta CDR3 region, genomic DNA was extracted from the sorted cells. The immunoSEQ Assay was used for sequencing of TCRbeta CDR3 regions. The immuneACCESS repertoire file appears here via TCRdb, limited to in-frame rearrangements. These files lack a portion of the clones; in checked studies, under half of the deficit traces to unresolved V genes, and the cause of the others is not known. A total of about 69,000 clones appear in this sample, more than 80% of them only once. The ten top clones hold around 6.5% of the sample. The trial excluded patients who had a history of autoimmune disease or who were on systemic immunosuppression. In every dose cohort, peripheral blood was drawn for TCR sequencing at baseline, cycle 4 day 1, and cycle 7 day 1. Samples came from an open-label, multicenter, first-in-human phase I dose-escalation trial of ivuxolimab. Adults with locally advanced or metastatic melanoma, renal cell carcinoma, hepatocellular carcinoma or head and neck squamous cell carcinoma were enrolled in the trial. CD4+ and CD8+ T cells were sorted separately from peripheral blood before TCR sequencing.

As to this clone: Which antigen it targets is not known. No qualities accompany the bases; no much larger clone lies one base away.

The sequence joins TRBV10-1 to TRBJ2-7; tentative D gene TRBD1, with 6 bases matching. The sequence came from an adult with an advanced solid tumor such as melanoma, head and neck, liver or kidney cancer. This material consisted of CD4+ or CD8+ T cells sorted from blood, taken in a trial of the OX40 agonist ivuxolimab. The encoded CDR3 is CARGGRDGPILVPYTKEQYF. The DNA sequence is given as TGCGCCAGAGGGGGTAGGGACGGACCAATTCTAGTCCCCTATACGAAAGAGCAGTACTTC.